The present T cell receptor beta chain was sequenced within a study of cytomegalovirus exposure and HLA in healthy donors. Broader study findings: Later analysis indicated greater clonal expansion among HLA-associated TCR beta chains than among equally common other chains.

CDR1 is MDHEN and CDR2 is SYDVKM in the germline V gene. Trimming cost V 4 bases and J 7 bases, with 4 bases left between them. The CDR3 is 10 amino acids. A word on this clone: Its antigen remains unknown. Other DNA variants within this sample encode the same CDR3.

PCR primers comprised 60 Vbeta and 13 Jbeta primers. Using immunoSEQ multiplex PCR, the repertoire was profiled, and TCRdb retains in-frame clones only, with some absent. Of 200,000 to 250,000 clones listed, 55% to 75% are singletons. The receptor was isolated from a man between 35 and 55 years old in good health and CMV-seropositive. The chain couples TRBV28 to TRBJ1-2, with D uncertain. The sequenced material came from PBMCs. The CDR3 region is CASSSVGYTF. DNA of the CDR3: TGTGCCAGCAGTTCGGTTGGCTACACCTTC.